This entry concerns a single T cell receptor (beta chain). This specimen comes from a study of control samples from healthy donors and cancer patients. V was shortened by 5 bases and J by 6 bases, with 20 bases between the two germline ends. CDR1 and CDR2 from the germline V gene are LNHNV and YYDKDF (reference sequence). CDR3 length: 15 amino acids. Here immunoSEQ multiplex PCR was the method, and the copy in TCRdb shows in-frame clones only, minus some. The top ten hold approximately 14% of the sample, which has approximately 70,000 clones, 83% seen once. The origin of this receptor is a man aged 55 to 70 in good health. The sequenced material came from blood. This rearrangement joins TRBV15 to TRBJ2-7; D may be TRBD2 (6 bases). The CDR3 loop reads CATSGSFGGSGEQYF. The CDR3 nucleotides are TGTGCCACCAGCGGAAGCTTTGGGGGGTCAGGCGAGCAGTACTTC.